The sequence of this T cell receptor (beta chain) was determined in a study of T cells of healthy individuals. TCRdb analysed the 5' RACE reads with MiXCR anew, one entry per CDR3 protein. The sample holds some 100,000 distinct CDR3 sequences; around 17% are singletons and the top ten take approximately 5.7%. This clonotype was seen a handful of times. V shed 3 bases and J shed 5 bases, with 10 bases lying between them. This CDR3 comprises 13 residues. The receptor was derived from a human donor in good health. The J gene is TRBJ2-5, the V gene TRBV12-3 or TRBV12-4; TRBD2 might be the D (5 bases). Here the CDR3 reads CASSLNPGETQYF. DNA for the CDR3: TGTGCCAGCAGTTTGAACCCGGGGGAGACCCAGTACTTC.